This T cell receptor (beta chain) originates from a study of blood T cells in healthy people across ages. Study overall: About one barcoded beta molecule per two T cells came from capture by template switching.

Study conclusions and caveats: Diversity of TCR beta per million T cells declined in a roughly linear way with age. Observed TCR beta diversity showed a strong correlation with the percentage of naive T cells as measured by flow cytometry. Naive and antigen-experienced cells could not be conclusively compared, given unsorted PBMCs.

With respect to this clonotype: What it binds is unknown.

Trimming shortened V by 3 bases and J by 2 bases, and 7 bases separated the two germline ends. Per germline, CDR1 DFQATT and CDR2 SNEGSKA (reference sequence). This CDR3 is 12 amino acids long. A second PCR, run for about 6 to 11 cycles, used a sample-barcoded 5' primer plus a J-beta primer mix. A single record per CDR3 protein comes from TCRdb applying MiXCR to the 5' RACE reads. The sample carries over 950,000 distinct CDR3 sequences, around 54% recorded once. Specimen: blood. This sequence joins TRBV20-1 and TRBJ1-2; D unclear. This TCR derives from a woman aged 55-69 years in good health. The CDR3 region has the DNA TGCAGTGCTAGGGAGGGAAACTATGGCTACACCTTC. As protein: CSAREGNYGYTF.